This TCR beta chain was identified during a study of cytomegalovirus exposure and HLA in healthy donors. With 3 bases removed from V and 2 bases from J, the gap between germline ends came to 12 bases. The CDR3 has 15 residues. CDR1 is SGHTA, CDR2 FQGNSA, per germline. The PCR employed 60 Vbeta primers together with 13 Jbeta primers. Sequenced by immunoSEQ multiplex PCR; TCRdb stores in-frame clones only, minus some. In the table there are around 130,000 clones, around 80% of which are singletons. In the case of this clone: Antigen: not known.

Study observations and caveats: Published work reported that the classifier diagnosed cytomegalovirus status with high specificity and sensitivity. Presence/absence analyses assumed roughly uniform sequencing depth across donors.

The V gene is TRBV7-2, the J gene TRBJ2-3; possible D gene TRBD1, 6 bases. Sequencing was done on a sample of PBMCs. The source of this sequence is a young man in good health and CMV-seronegative. CDR3 amino acids: CASSLGTPSTDTQYF. The CDR3 nucleotides read TGTGCCAGCAGCTTGGGGACACCCTCCACAGATACGCAGTATTTT.